The 21 T cell receptor beta chains below come from one sample, sequenced in a study of low-dose radiotherapy and immunotherapy resistance in tumors. With TRAV- and TRBV-specific primers, first-strand cDNA was made, covering the alpha and beta chains. The TCRs were subjected to amplification over approximately 20 PCR cycles employing a constant-region primer in conjunction with a V-primer adapter. Via MiXCR, TCRdb re-called the reads, giving one row per CDR3 protein. The data hold tens of thousands of distinct CDR3 sequences, with 15% to 20% observed a single time. As to time point: before trial treatment. The specimen comprised PBMCs, sampled before treatment. These TCRs come from a male donor with prostate cancer.

This clonotype occurred many times. The genes are TRBV6-2 or TRBV6-3 and TRBJ2-6, with 7 nucleotides matching TRBD1. The CDR3 sequence is 14 residues long. V was clipped by 7 bases and J by 5 bases; unmatched bases: 5. Germline loops: CDR1 MNHEY, CDR2 SVGEGT. The CDR3 DNA sequence: TGTGCCAGCACCAGACAGGGTAGGGCCAACGTCCTGACTTTC. Amino acids: CASTRQGRANVLTF.

This clonotype was observed many times. The chain employs TRBV4-3 and TRBJ1-3; D gene ambiguous. From germline, CDR1 is LGHNA and CDR2 YSLEER. This CDR3 is 16 amino acids long. Trimming cost V 0 bases and J 0 bases, with 9 bases left between them. CDR3 nucleotide sequence: TGCGCCAGCAGCCAAGAATACAGCTTCTCTGGAAACACCATATATTTT. This sequence encodes CASSQEYSFSGNTIYF.

This clonotype was seen ten or more times. This chain connects TRBV2 to TRBJ2-7, with 8 positions matching TRBD1. J lost 5 bases, V lost 6 bases, and 6 bases had no gene match. The CDR3 spans 13 residues. Germline-derived CDR1 and CDR2 are SNHLY and FYNNEI. The CDR3 bases are TGTGCCAGCAGGACAGGGGCACTTAACGAGCAGTACTTC. Translated, it gives CASRTGALNEQYF.

This clonotype was seen repeatedly, ten times or more. The gene calls are TRBV20-1 and TRBJ2-7; D is tentatively TRBD1 or TRBD2 (6 bases each). The CDR3 contains 13 residues. Germline assignment: CDR1 DFQATT and CDR2 SNEGSKA (reference sequence). Trimming took off 3 bases at V and 3 bases at J, with 12 bases between the two ends. CDR3 nucleotide sequence: TGCAGTGCTAGGCGGGACATCAGCTACGAGCAGTACTTC. Its protein product is CSARRDISYEQYF.

Many counts were recorded for this clonotype. The chain joins TRBV9 to TRBJ2-1; unclear D gene. V was shortened by 0 bases and J by 6 bases, with 13 bases between the two germline ends. This CDR3 is 15 amino acids long. The germline V gene has CDR1 SGDLS and CDR2 YYNGEE. The CDR3 region has the DNA TGTGCCAGCAGCGTAGTTTCGGACGGGCGCAATGAGCAGTTCTTC. Encoded protein: CASSVVSDGRNEQFF.

This clonotype was recorded many times. This sequence joins TRBV7-8 and TRBJ2-1; 7 bases are a match to TRBD2. The germline CDR1 and CDR2 sequences are SGHVS and FQNEAQ. Unmatched junction bases numbered 7, after V lost 1 base and J lost 7 bases. This CDR3 has 15 amino acids. CDR3 loop: CASSLGMGLINEQFF. CDR3 in DNA: TGTGCCAGCAGCTTAGGCATGGGACTAATTAATGAGCAGTTCTTC.

Concerning this clonotype itself: No DNA is shown, since the ends of the CDR3 on it are uncertain; the CDR3 is the one TCRdb lists. V gene TRBV20-1 combines with J gene TRBJ2-2. Per germline, CDR1 DFQATT and CDR2 SNEGSKA (reference sequence). A total of 14 residues make up the CDR3, ends included. CDR3 region: CSAAAANTGELFFF.

The chain has TRBV12-3 or TRBV12-4 and TRBJ1-5; 7 bases are a match to TRBD1. With V trimmed by 6 bases and J by 1 base, 6 bases remained unmatched. The CDR3 loop spans 15 amino acids. The CDR3 region is CASRSTGPSNQPQHF. CDR3 nucleotides: TGTGCCAGCAGATCGACAGGGCCCAGCAATCAGCCCCAGCATTTT.

In this sample, this clonotype turned up many times. This sequence joins TRBV5-1 and TRBJ2-1, with 7 bases fitting TRBD2. The CDR3 is made up of 14 amino acids. Per germline, CDR1 SGHRS and CDR2 YFSETQ. V dropped 0 bases and J dropped 7; count of bases not matched to a gene: 4. CDR3 sequence: CASSLDPGGNEQFF. The CDR3 DNA is TGCGCCAGCAGCTTGGATCCGGGAGGAAATGAGCAGTTCTTC. The full variable domain, in which reference TRBV5-1 and TRBJ2-1 provide the parts outside the CDR3, is KAGVTQTPRYLIKTRGQQVTLSCSPISGHRSVSWYQQTPGQGLQFLFEYFSETQRNKGNFPGRFSGRQFSNSRSEMNVSTLELGDSALYLCASSLDPGGNEQFFGPGTRLTVL.

Turning to this clonotype: This could be a read error, since a much larger clone is one nucleotide away. The chain is built from TRBV6-2 or TRBV6-3 and TRBJ2-4; D call uncertain. The better agreement between TRBJ2-7 and the DNA end casts doubt on the J call. This CDR3 is built from 11 residues. Per the germline V gene, CDR1 is MNHEY and CDR2 is SVGEGT. The CDR3, as DNA: TGTGCCAGCAGTTACTTTTTCGAGCAGTACTTC. As protein: CASSYFFEQYF.

This clonotype was counted at least ten times. The V gene is TRBV2, the J gene TRBJ1-4, with a tentative D call TRBD1 (6 bases). Germline loops: CDR1 SNHLY, CDR2 FYNNEI. The CDR3 sequence is 15 residues long. V was shortened by 6 bases and J by 4 bases, with 15 bases between the two germline ends. CDR3 bases: TGTGCCAGCAGCAAGATGAGACAGGTTAATGAAAAACTGTTTTTT. Translation gives CASSKMRQVNEKLFF. Filled out from reference TRBV2 and TRBJ1-4, the complete variable domain reads EPEVTQTPSHQVTQMGQEVILRCVPISNHLYFYWYRQILGQKVEFLVSFYNNEISEKSEIFDDQFSVERPDGSNFTLKIRSTKLEDSAMYFCASSKMRQVNEKLFFGSGTQLSVL.

This clonotype showed up many times. V and J are TRBV7-9 and TRBJ2-4; D may match TRBD1 or TRBD2 (6 bases each). CDR3 length: 18 amino acids. Germline CDR1 SEHNR, CDR2 FQNEAQ (reference sequence). V was pared by 1 base and J by 1 base, with 17 bases between. CDR3 loop: CASSLGVRGLVAKNIQYF. Here the CDR3 DNA reads TGTGCCAGCAGCTTAGGCGTTCGGGGGCTGGTCGCCAAAAACATTCAGTACTTC.

The V gene is TRBV5-1, the J gene TRBJ1-2, with TRBD1 matching over 7 bases. J was trimmed by 4 bases and V by 4 bases; bases with no gene match: 7. This CDR3 region has 14 residues. CDR1 and CDR2 from the germline V gene are SGHRS and YFSETQ. The CDR3 DNA reads as TGCGCCAGCAGCGGAGATCAGGGGGGCTATGGCTACACCTTC. It codes for CASSGDQGGYGYTF.

Remarks on this clonotype: A much larger clone is a single base away; this may be a read error. This CDR3 is CASSLAGGRAIEQFF. The DNA for the CDR3 is TGTGCCAGCAGCTTAGCAGGCGGGAGGGCCATTGAGCAGTTCTTC. This chain links TRBV11-2 with TRBJ2-1, with TRBD2 identical over 9 bases. The CDR3 runs to 15 residues. The ends lost 1 base at V and 9 bases at J; junction bases unmatched: 7. In germline, CDR1 is SGHAT, CDR2 FQNNGV.

The genes are TRBV19 and TRBJ1-5, with TRBD1 matching over 9 bases. The junction had 7 bases not matched to a gene; V was cut back by 2 bases and J by 8 bases. Germline CDR1 and CDR2: LNHDA and SQIVND (reference sequence). CDR3 length: 15 amino acids. In nucleotides, the CDR3 is TGTGCCAGTAGTATAAGGGGACAGGGAAGGAAGCCCCAGCATTTT. Protein: CASSIRGQGRKPQHF.

This clonotype was seen at least ten times. The J gene is TRBJ1-4, the V gene TRBV15; no firm D call. V was cut by 4 bases and J by 5 bases, with 11 bases left in between. CDR3 length equals 14 residues. CDR1 and CDR2 from the germline V gene are LNHNV and YYDKDF (reference sequence). Here the CDR3 DNA reads TGTGCCACCAGCACTTTCCTTACAAATGAAAAACTGTTTTTT. Its translation: CATSTFLTNEKLFF. Looking up the rest from reference TRBV15 and TRBJ1-4 gives the full variable domain: DAMVIQNPRYQVTQFGKPVTLSCSQTLNHNVMYWYQQKSSQAPKLLFHYYDKDFNNEADTPDNFQSRRPNTSFCFLDIRSPGLGDTAMYLCATSTFLTNEKLFFGSGTQLSVL.

This clonotype appeared many times. This chain joins TRBV20-1 and TRBJ2-2; possibly TRBD1 or TRBD2 for D (5 bases each). The CDR3 runs to 12 residues. The germline CDR1 and CDR2 sequences are DFQATT and SNEGSKA (reference sequence). The germline V and J ends were trimmed by 0 bases and 7 bases, with 6 bases remaining between them. The CDR3 loop is CSARDGGGELFF. The CDR3 DNA reads TGCAGTGCTAGAGATGGGGGCGGGGAGCTGTTTTTT.

This clonotype was seen at least ten times. The chain has TRBV3-1 and TRBJ2-4; D remains unclear. V was shortened by 2 bases and J by 1 base, with 12 bases between the two germline ends. Germline CDR1 is LGHDT and CDR2 is YNNKEL (reference sequence). The CDR3 has 16 residues. CDR3 protein: CASSQPMALAKNIQYF. CDR3 nucleotides: TGTGCCAGCAGCCAACCCATGGCGCTGGCCAAAAACATTCAGTACTTC.

This clonotype was counted at least ten times. The V and J genes are TRBV19 and TRBJ1-1; D gene ambiguous. Trimming shortened V by 10 bases and J by 1 base, and 13 bases separated the two germline ends. The CDR3 totals 13 residues. CDR1 is LNHDA and CDR2 is SQIVND in the germline V gene (reference sequence). CDR3 in amino acids: CATGSPGNTEAFF. The DNA of the CDR3 is TGTGCCACTGGTTCTCCGGGGAACACTGAAGCTTTCTTT.

This clonotype was counted many times. The chain links TRBV6-5 to TRBJ1-1, with 10 bases aligning to TRBD1. Germline V gene lookup returns CDR1 MNHEY and CDR2 SVGAGI. After removal of 5 bases from V and 5 bases from J, the junction contained 5 bases not matched to a gene. The CDR3 runs 14 residues. CDR3 nucleotides: TGTGCCAGCAGTAGGGACAGGGGTGGGACTGAAGCTTTCTTT. It encodes CASSRDRGGTEAFF.

This clonotype has at least ten counts. This chain joins TRBV3-1 and TRBJ1-6; TRBD1 is a possible D gene (6 bases). The CDR3 length is 14 residues. With 6 bases removed from V and 6 bases from J, the gap between germline ends came to 12 bases. Germline V gene sequence: CDR1 LGHDT, CDR2 YNNKEL (reference sequence). Here the CDR3 DNA reads TGTGCCAGCAGTTTAGGACAGCGTAATTCACCCCTCCACTTT. Its protein product is CASSLGQRNSPLHF.